What follows are 32 T cell receptor beta chains derived from one specimen sequenced in a study of cytomegalovirus exposure and HLA in healthy donors. The data were produced by immunoSEQ multiplex PCR, yet TCRdb's version contains in-frame clones alone and is incomplete. The sample has around 71,000 clones; around 96% are singletons. The sequencing sample was made of PBMCs. These receptors all stem from a man between 18 and 35 years old in good health and CMV-seropositive.

The chain has TRBV11-1 and TRBJ2-1, with TRBD2 matching over 9 bases. Per germline, CDR1 SGHAT and CDR2 FQDESV (reference sequence). V shed 2 bases, J shed 5 bases, and the junction held 10 bases outside the gene matches. The CDR3 sequence is 17 residues long. The DNA of the CDR3 is TGTGCCAGCAGCTTACGGCGGGGGGGCCGACCCAACAATGAGCAGTTCTTC. Translated: CASSLRRGGRPNNEQFF.

V is TRBV15 and J is TRBJ1-4; D gene unclear. Germline CDR1 and CDR2: LNHNV and YYDKDF (reference sequence). V shed 2 bases and J shed 0 bases, with 10 bases lying between them. The CDR3 loop spans 16 amino acids. Written as DNA, the CDR3 is TGTGCCACCAGCAGACCTTACGGTGCAACTAATGAAAAACTGTTTTTT. Its protein product is CATSRPYGATNEKLFF.

This clone has a single count. J is TRBJ2-1 and V is TRBV19; possibly TRBD2 for D (5 bases). CDR3 length: 14 amino acids. V dropped 3 bases and J dropped 3 bases, with 9 bases sitting between them. Looked up from germline, CDR1 is LNHDA and CDR2 is SQIVND (reference sequence). The CDR3 coding sequence is TGTGCCAGTAGTATCAGCGGAAACTACAATGAGCAGTTCTTC. Residues: CASSISGNYNEQFF. Full variable domain (outside the CDR3, taken from reference TRBV19 and TRBJ2-1): DGGITQSPKYLFRKEGQNVTLSCEQNLNHDAMYWYRQDPGQGLRLIYYSQIVNDFQKGDIAEGYSVSREKKESFPLTVTSAQKNPTAFYLCASSISGNYNEQFFGPGTRLTVL.

Concerning this clone: At one boundary the junction diverges from the germline segment, which might be a read error. Here the CDR3 reads CSVGQLKTEAFF. In nucleotides, the CDR3 is TGCAGCGTTGGACAGTTGAAGACTGAAGCTTTCTTT. This chain links TRBV29-1 with TRBJ1-1; TRBD1 is a possible D gene (5 bases). The V gene's germline CDR1 is SQVTM and CDR2 ANQGSEA. This CDR3 contains 12 residues. Full variable domain (outside the CDR3, taken from reference TRBV29-1 and TRBJ1-1): SAVISQKPSRDICQRGTSLTIQCQVDSQVTMMFWYRQQPGQSLTLIATANQGSEATYESGFVIDKFPISRPNLTFSTLTVSNMSPEDSSIYLCSVGQLKTEAFFGQGTRLTVV.

The gene calls are TRBV2 and TRBJ2-7; 9 nucleotides agree with TRBD1. This CDR3 is 14 amino acids long. CDR1 is SNHLY and CDR2 is FYNNEI in the germline V gene. Germline trimming cut 6 bases from V and 4 bases from J; bases unmatched to any gene: 7. The DNA of the CDR3 is TGTGCCAGCAGCCCAAGGGGACAGGGTTACGAGCAGTACTTC. Translating gives CASSPRGQGYEQYF.

This CDR3 reads CASSFNGDGYTF. CDR3 coding DNA: TGTGCCAGCAGCTTTAATGGAGATGGCTACACCTTC. This chain connects TRBV11-3 to TRBJ1-2; D is ambiguous. In germline, CDR1 is SGHNT, CDR2 YENEEA. V was trimmed by 3 bases and J by 6 bases, leaving 8 bases between them. The CDR3 consists of 12 residues.

The chain uses TRBV5-1 and TRBJ2-5; no clear D gene. The CDR3 extends over 14 amino acids. V was cut by 4 bases and J by 1 base, with 11 bases left in between. The germline V gene encodes CDR1 SGHRS and CDR2 YFSETQ. CDR3 nucleotide sequence: TGCGCCAGCAGCAATAATCCCCCCCAAGAGACCCAGTACTTC. Its protein is CASSNNPPQETQYF.

This chain links TRBV7-9 with TRBJ2-7, with 8 nucleotides matching TRBD1. Germline CDR1 is SEHNR and CDR2 is FQNEAQ (reference sequence). CDR3 length: 18 residues. The V and J ends lost 1 base and 1 base, in that order; junction bases with no gene match: 12. CDR3 in DNA: TGTGCCAGCAGCTTAGTCCCCGGACAGGGATGGGTTTCCTACGAGCAGTACTTC. Protein: CASSLVPGQGWVSYEQYF.

The V gene is TRBV5-1, the J gene TRBJ1-1; D possibly corresponds to TRBD1 (5 bases). Germline CDR1 SGHRS, CDR2 YFSETQ. The ends were cut back, 3 bases at V and 3 bases at J, with 15 bases in the middle. This CDR3 is built from 15 residues. This chain's CDR3 is CASSYNRQADTEAFF. In DNA form, the CDR3 reads TGCGCCAGCAGCTATAACAGGCAGGCGGACACTGAAGCTTTCTTT.

This chain connects TRBV7-2 to TRBJ2-7; weak D call: TRBD1 (6 bases). The V gene's germline CDR1 is SGHTA and CDR2 FQGNSA. V was cut by 2 bases and J by 2 bases, with 16 bases left in between. The CDR3 totals 16 residues. CDR3 amino acids: CASSLSSTGSAYEQYF. The CDR3 DNA reads as TGTGCCAGCAGCTTAAGTAGTACAGGGTCGGCCTACGAGCAGTACTTC.

The chain employs TRBV7-3 and TRBJ2-1; 10 bases align to TRBD2. CDR1 and CDR2 (germline): SGHTA, FQGTGA. The ends lost 5 bases at V and 2 bases at J; junction bases unmatched: 9. The CDR3 is 17 residues long. The CDR3 reads CASSKTTSGPAYNEQFF. The CDR3 DNA sequence: TGTGCCAGCAGCAAAACGACTAGCGGGCCGGCCTACAATGAGCAGTTCTTC.

CDR3 in amino acids: CASSLFAGRGNTGELFF. In DNA form, the CDR3 reads TGTGCCAGCAGTTTATTTGCTGGACGGGGGAACACCGGGGAGCTGTTTTTT. The rearrangement joins TRBV27 to TRBJ2-2; possibly TRBD2 for D (5 bases). Trimming removed 1 base at V and 1 base at J, with 13 bases between. The CDR3 runs to 17 residues. Germline CDR1 is MNHEY and CDR2 is SMNVEV (reference sequence).

The V and J genes are TRBV7-9 and TRBJ2-5; 8 bases agree with TRBD2. The CDR3 sequence is 15 residues long. V lost 6 bases and J lost 2; bases outside the gene matches: 8. Germline V gene lookup returns CDR1 SEHNR and CDR2 FQNEAQ (reference sequence). The CDR3 protein is CASSYPGLEQETQYF. In DNA, the CDR3 is TGTGCCAGCAGTTATCCGGGACTAGAGCAAGAGACCCAGTACTTC.

The V and J genes are TRBV9 and TRBJ2-5; 7 nucleotides agree with TRBD1. Unmatched junction bases numbered 0, after V lost 0 bases and J lost 1 base. Looked up from germline, CDR1 is SGDLS and CDR2 is YYNGEE. The CDR3 contains 14 residues. This CDR3 reads CASSVGDSQETQYF. Here the CDR3 DNA reads TGTGCCAGCAGCGTAGGGGACAGCCAAGAGACCCAGTACTTC.

The chain combines TRBV7-9 with TRBJ2-5; tentatively, D is TRBD1 (6 bases). V lost 5 bases, J lost 4 bases, and 20 bases lay in between. This CDR3 comprises 16 residues. The germline CDR1 and CDR2 sequences are SEHNR and FQNEAQ (reference sequence). The chain's CDR3 is CASSPRGFREGETQYF. The CDR3 region has the DNA TGTGCCAGCAGCCCAAGGGGGTTCCGGGAAGGAGAGACCCAGTACTTC.

The genes are TRBV19 and TRBJ1-4; 8 bases match TRBD1. Germline V lookup: CDR1 LNHDA, CDR2 SQIVND (reference sequence). The CDR3 sequence is 14 residues long. Unmatched junction bases numbered 11, after V lost 8 bases and J lost 9 bases. The chain's CDR3 is CASGQGNGVQKLFF. In DNA, the CDR3 is TGTGCCAGTGGACAGGGCAATGGAGTTCAAAAACTGTTTTTT.

This rearrangement joins TRBV4-2 to TRBJ2-7; TRBD2 aligns across 7 bases. The V gene's germline CDR1 is LGHNA and CDR2 YNFKEQ. This CDR3 has 16 residues. V shed 3 bases and J 4 bases; nucleotides not matched to a gene: 12. CDR3 amino acids: CASSQNGAGDRYEQYF. Here the CDR3 DNA reads TGTGCCAGCAGCCAGAATGGGGCGGGAGATCGGTACGAGCAGTACTTC.

V gene TRBV5-6 combines with J gene TRBJ1-4; D remains ambiguous. Trimming took 2 bases from V and 5 from J, leaving 13 bases between them. Germline loops: CDR1 SGHDT, CDR2 YYEEEE. This CDR3 is 15 amino acids long. The CDR3 DNA reads TGTGCCAGCAGCTTAATTGGCTCCCAGAATGAAAAACTGTTTTTT. Translated: CASSLIGSQNEKLFF.

The V gene is TRBV5-1, the J gene TRBJ2-2; 9 positions match TRBD2. V was clipped by 2 bases and J by 2 bases; unmatched bases: 1. This CDR3 has 15 residues. Germline CDR1 reads SGHRS; CDR2 reads YFSETQ. For the CDR3, the DNA is TGCGCCAGCAGCTTACTAGCGGGTAACACCGGGGAGCTGTTTTTT. Translating gives CASSLLAGNTGELFF.

The chain carries TRBV27 and TRBJ1-5; weak D call: TRBD1 (5 bases). The CDR3 has 14 amino acids. V was cut by 3 bases and J by 5 bases, with 11 bases left in between. Looked up from germline, CDR1 is MNHEY and CDR2 is SMNVEV (reference sequence). This CDR3 is CASSFRSGDQPQHF. CDR3 bases: TGTGCCAGCAGTTTCAGGTCGGGGGATCAGCCCCAGCATTTT.

The V gene is TRBV6-5, the J gene TRBJ1-5; no clear D gene. Germline CDR1 is MNHEY and CDR2 is SVGAGI. Trimming shortened V by 7 bases and J by 3 bases, and 13 bases separated the two germline ends. CDR3 length equals 14 residues. CDR3 DNA: TGTGCCAGCACCTCGACTGTCGCCAATCAGCCCCAGCATTTT. Residues: CASTSTVANQPQHF.

The chain couples TRBV5-1 to TRBJ2-7, with TRBD2 identical over 12 bases. This CDR3 region has 16 residues. V shed 0 bases and J 2 bases; nucleotides not matched to a gene: 3. Germline V gene data show CDR1 as SGHRS and CDR2 as YFSETQ. CDR3 DNA sequence: TGCGCCAGCAGCTTGGGGACTAGCGGGATAACCTACGAGCAGTACTTC. Translation: CASSLGTSGITYEQYF.

This clone was seen once. The chain joins TRBV28 to TRBJ2-3, with no clear D. This CDR3 region has 15 residues. The ends were cut back, 3 bases at V and 2 bases at J, with 12 bases in the middle. CDR1 and CDR2 (germline): MDHEN, SYDVKM. The CDR3 coding sequence is TGTGCCAGCAGTTTGGCAGTTATCACCACAGATACGCAGTATTTT. Translation: CASSLAVITTDTQYF.

The chain has TRBV19 and TRBJ2-2, with 8 bases identical to TRBD2. Trimming at V came to 0 bases and at J to 0 bases, leaving 3 bases not matched to a gene. Germline V gene sequence: CDR1 LNHDA, CDR2 SQIVND (reference sequence). The CDR3 is 17 amino acids. The CDR3 here is CASSIDLAGSNTGELFF. The CDR3, as DNA: TGTGCCAGTAGTATAGACTTAGCGGGATCGAACACCGGGGAGCTGTTTTTT. Full variable domain (rest looked up from reference TRBV19 and TRBJ2-2): DGGITQSPKYLFRKEGQNVTLSCEQNLNHDAMYWYRQDPGQGLRLIYYSQIVNDFQKGDIAEGYSVSREKKESFPLTVTSAQKNPTAFYLCASSIDLAGSNTGELFFGEGSRLTVL.

The chain joins TRBV25-1 to TRBJ1-5; 7 positions match TRBD1. Germline-derived CDR1 and CDR2 are MGHDK and SYGVNS. Trimming removed 4 bases from V and 0 bases from J; junction bases left unmatched: 0. The CDR3 runs to 14 residues. In DNA form, the CDR3 reads TGTGCCAGCAGTGCAGGGGGTAGCAATCAGCCCCAGCATTTT. This codes for CASSAGGSNQPQHF.

This chain uses TRBV2 with TRBJ2-7; 12 nucleotides align to TRBD2. Germline assignment: CDR1 SNHLY and CDR2 FYNNEI. J gave up 7 bases and V 4 bases, and 8 bases lay outside the gene matches. This CDR3 comprises 15 residues. The CDR3 nucleotides are TGTGCCAGCAGTGCACCTAGCGGGGGGGCAGGGGAGCAGTACTTC. Protein: CASSAPSGGAGEQYF.

The chain carries TRBV14 and TRBJ2-1, with 9 nucleotides matching TRBD2. The CDR3 totals 15 residues. Germline V gene sequence: CDR1 SGHDN, CDR2 FVKESK. The V gene end was trimmed by 4 bases and the J gene end by 7 bases; junction bases not matched to a gene: 8. The CDR3 spells CASSPLAGIWNEQFF. The CDR3 DNA is TGTGCCAGCAGCCCGCTAGCGGGGATTTGGAATGAGCAGTTCTTC.

V and J are TRBV6-6 and TRBJ1-5; possibly TRBD1 for D (6 bases). V was trimmed by 2 bases and J by 1 base, leaving 9 bases between them. CDR1 MNHNY and CDR2 SVGAGI come from the germline V gene (reference sequence). The CDR3 runs 15 residues. CDR3: CASSYPQGSNQPQHF. The CDR3 region has the DNA TGTGCCAGCAGTTACCCACAGGGAAGCAATCAGCCCCAGCATTTT.

V usage is TRBV2 and J usage is TRBJ2-5; 8 nucleotides agree with TRBD1. CDR1 SNHLY and CDR2 FYNNEI come from the germline V gene. The CDR3 contains 14 residues. The V gene end was trimmed by 2 bases and the J gene end by 4 bases; junction bases not matched to a gene: 3. The CDR3 coding sequence is TGTGCCAGCAGTGAACAGGGGGCAAGAGAGACCCAGTACTTC. The encoded protein is CASSEQGARETQYF.

V and J are TRBV9 and TRBJ2-5, with 7 bases identical to TRBD2. Looked up from germline, CDR1 is SGDLS and CDR2 is YYNGEE. This CDR3 has 15 amino acids. V shed 1 base and J 0 bases; nucleotides not matched to a gene: 3. The CDR3 DNA is TGTGCCAGCAGCGTACGAGCGGGGAACCAAGAGACCCAGTACTTC. Translating it yields CASSVRAGNQETQYF.

In DNA form, the CDR3 reads TGTGCCAGCAGCCTACAGGGGACTGGAAACACCATATATTTT. Its translation: CASSLQGTGNTIYF. The rearrangement links TRBV5-4 to TRBJ1-3; 7 bases map to TRBD1. Germline assignment: CDR1 SGHNT and CDR2 YYREEE (reference sequence). The CDR3 spans 14 residues. Unmatched junction bases numbered 3, after V lost 4 bases and J lost 2 bases.

This clone was observed a handful of times. This sequence joins TRBV6-5 and TRBJ1-2; D is possibly TRBD1 (5 bases). Germline values: CDR1 MNHEY, CDR2 SVGAGI. This CDR3 contains 15 residues. Trimming left V 0 bases short and J 8 bases short, with 16 bases between. The CDR3: CASSYSRGERRGYTF. The CDR3 coding sequence is TGTGCCAGCAGTTACTCCCGGGGGGAGCGGAGGGGCTACACCTTC.